In this sample, the clone carrying this T cell receptor (beta chain) turned up many times. The sample originates from a study of identical twins. Template switching, a step in the protocol, added a universal primer site, and cDNA carried unique molecular identifiers. Via MiXCR, TCRdb re-called the 5' RACE reads, giving one row per CDR3 protein. The sample carries 310,000 or so distinct CDR3 sequences, approximately 8.5% recorded once. Germline-derived CDR1 and CDR2 are SGDLS and YYNGEE. The CDR3 contains 14 residues. V was pared by 5 bases and J by 4 bases, with 7 bases of the junction left unmatched. Another study also made use of these data, one on yellow fever vaccine responses in identical twins.

Sequencing was performed on memory (CD45RO+) T cells sorted from blood. The chain is built from TRBV9 and TRBJ2-7, with 9 bases that match TRBD1. This TCR came from a woman aged 18-29 years in good health. The CDR3 spells CASSQGQGMYEQYF. The DNA of the CDR3 is TGTGCCAGCAGTCAGGGACAGGGAATGTACGAGCAGTACTTC.